This TCR beta chain was captured by sequencing in a study of blood T cells in healthy people across ages. The study drew donors from healthy Caucasian individuals in Russia aged roughly 6 to 100. The use of a sample-barcoded 5' primer and a J-beta primer mix characterized a second PCR of roughly 6 to 11 cycles. One entry per CDR3 protein results from TCRdb running MiXCR on the 5' RACE reads. The sample carries 850,000 to 950,000 distinct CDR3 sequences, around 26% recorded once. CDR3 size: 13 residues. Looked up from germline, CDR1 is SEHNR and CDR2 is FQNEAQ (reference sequence). Trimming stripped 5 bases from V and 1 base from J, with 8 bases between.

The sequence was collected from an elderly woman in good health. The sample consisted of blood. V is TRBV7-9 and J is TRBJ1-1; D is unclear. The CDR3 DNA is TGTGCCAGCAGCATGGGCAGGAACACTGAAGCTTTCTTT. This translates into CASSMGRNTEAFF.